The 29 T cell receptor beta chains below all came from one sample that was sequenced in a study of lymphopenia after photon versus proton radiotherapy. Clones were read by immunoSEQ multiplex PCR, and TCRdb kept only the in-frame ones, dropping some. There are some 20,000 clones in the sample; around 89% occur only once, and around 10% lies in the top ten. The material was peripheral blood, obtained from a patient treated with proton-based radiotherapy. Every receptor here comes from a man older than 75 with esophageal cancer.

This clone was recorded once. One junction end does not reproduce the germline sequence, and a read error may be involved. The genes are TRBV19 and TRBJ2-5; D is uncertain. The V gene's germline CDR1 is LNHDA and CDR2 SQIVND (reference sequence). CDR3 length: 14 amino acids. The CDR3 reads CASSTTFSYGQPHF. CDR3 coding DNA: TGTGCCAGTAGTACAACGTTTTCTTATGGCCAGCCGCACTTC.

The chain couples TRBV27 to TRBJ1-2; D is possibly TRBD1 (5 bases). Germline V lookup: CDR1 MNHEY, CDR2 SMNVEV (reference sequence). The CDR3 length is 15 residues. The V end was cut by 5 bases, the J end by 5 bases, with 18 bases between. CDR3 in amino acids: CASSPGPLIGYGYTF. CDR3 DNA: TGTGCCAGCAGTCCAGGGCCCTTAATAGGGTATGGCTACACCTTC.

In its sample, this clone was seen a few times. This chain connects TRBV4-1 to TRBJ2-2, with TRBD1 matching 8 bases. CDR3 size: 14 residues. Germline CDR1 MGHRA, CDR2 YSYEKL. After removal of 7 bases from V and 7 bases from J, the junction contained 8 bases not matched to a gene. This CDR3 is CASTLQGVGGELFF. The CDR3, as DNA: TGCGCCAGCACCCTACAGGGGGTGGGCGGGGAGCTGTTTTTT.

This chain joins TRBV7-2 and TRBJ1-3; maybe TRBD1 (6 bases). The V end lost 5 bases, the J end lost 2 bases, and 13 bases lay between the germline ends. The CDR3 spans 15 residues. From germline, CDR1 is SGHTA and CDR2 FQGNSA. As DNA, the CDR3 is TGTGCCAGCAGCCCGGACAGTAGGACTGGAAACACCATATATTTT. Translating gives CASSPDSRTGNTIYF.

The chain joins TRBV6-6 to TRBJ1-2; TRBD1 agrees at 9 bases. CDR1 MNHNY and CDR2 SVGAGI come from the germline V gene (reference sequence). This CDR3 is built from 14 residues. The V segment lost 0 bases and the J segment 6 bases; nucleotides outside the gene matches: 2. This CDR3 is CASSYSDRGNGYTF. The CDR3 DNA reads as TGTGCCAGCAGTTACTCGGACAGGGGAAATGGCTACACCTTC.

The V and J genes are TRBV7-2 and TRBJ2-7, with TRBD1 identical over 7 bases. J lost 2 bases, V lost 1 base, and 2 bases had no gene match. This CDR3 is 14 amino acids long. Germline lookup yields CDR1 SGHTA and CDR2 FQGNSA. CDR3 sequence reads: CASSLDRGAYEQYF. CDR3 DNA: TGTGCCAGCAGCTTAGACAGGGGAGCCTACGAGCAGTACTTC.

The gene calls are TRBV7-2 and TRBJ1-1; D unclear. The V gene lost 2 bases and the J gene lost 7 bases, with 14 bases spanning the gap. CDR1 and CDR2 from the germline V gene are SGHTA and FQGNSA. The CDR3 contains 14 residues. The CDR3 loop is CASSLSWQAFEAFF. The CDR3 region has the DNA TGTGCCAGCAGCTTATCATGGCAGGCTTTTGAAGCTTTCTTT.

This clone occurred a few times. The V call is TRBV6-1, the J call TRBJ2-2; weak D call: TRBD1 (5 bases). This CDR3 is 15 amino acids long. Germline CDR1 reads MNHNS; CDR2 reads SASEGT. V lost 2 bases and J lost 5, with 12 bases in between. The CDR3 DNA reads TGTGCCAGCAGTGAATTGGGGCCGGAGACCGGGGAGCTGTTTTTT. Its translation is CASSELGPETGELFF.

V usage is TRBV18 and J usage is TRBJ1-3; D may be TRBD1 (5 bases). CDR1 is KGHSH and CDR2 is LQKENI in the germline V gene. This CDR3 spans 15 amino acids. V was clipped by 3 bases and J by 0 bases, with 9 bases between them. The CDR3 loop is CASSPQGSSGNTIYF. The CDR3 DNA sequence: TGTGCCAGCTCACCGCAGGGAAGCTCTGGAAACACCATATATTTT. The variable domain in full, with the rest retrieved from reference TRBV18 and TRBJ1-3, is NAGVMQNPRHLVRRRGQEARLRCSPMKGHSHVYWYRQLPEEGLKFMVYLQKENIIDESGMPKERFSAEFPKEGPSILRIQQVVRGDSAAYFCASSPQGSSGNTIYFGEGSWLTVV.

The gene calls are TRBV6-1 and TRBJ1-2; TRBD1 agrees at 7 bases. The V gene end was trimmed by 4 bases and the J gene end by 0 bases; junction bases not matched to a gene: 2. CDR3 length equals 14 residues. Per the germline V gene, CDR1 is MNHNS and CDR2 is SASEGT. The CDR3 region is CASSAGTANYGYTF. CDR3 nucleotide sequence: TGTGCCAGCAGTGCCGGGACAGCTAACTATGGCTACACCTTC.

This clone was picked up a small number of times. CDR3 sequence (DNA): TGTGCCAGCAGTGAATTCGGGGGTAATGAGCAGTTCTTC. It is translated as CASSEFGGNEQFF. The chain uses TRBV25-1 and TRBJ2-1; TRBD2 might be the D (6 bases). This CDR3 is built from 13 residues. V was trimmed by 1 base and J by 7 bases, leaving 8 bases between them. Per germline, CDR1 MGHDK and CDR2 SYGVNS.

The chain has TRBV7-9 and TRBJ1-2; D gene unclear. Germline CDR1 and CDR2: SEHNR and FQNEAQ (reference sequence). V was shortened by 5 bases and J by 4 bases, with 11 bases between the two germline ends. CDR3 length: 13 residues. DNA of the CDR3: TGTGCCAGCAGCGAAGGTCTCGGCTATGGCTACACCTTC. This sequence encodes CASSEGLGYGYTF.

This chain joins TRBV10-2 and TRBJ2-7, with 10 bases aligning to TRBD2. This CDR3 has 16 amino acids. Germline CDR1 reads WSHSY; CDR2 reads SAAADI. Trimming at V came to 6 bases and at J to 3 bases, leaving 11 bases not matched to a gene. The CDR3 sequence: CASRRLAGGAVYEQYF. CDR3 in DNA: TGCGCCAGCAGGCGATTAGCGGGAGGAGCGGTCTACGAGCAGTACTTC.

This chain connects TRBV25-1 to TRBJ2-5, with 7 bases lining up with TRBD2. Trimming cost V 3 bases and J 0 bases; bases outside gene matches: 4. The CDR3 length is 15 residues. Germline V gene sequence: CDR1 MGHDK, CDR2 SYGVNS. The CDR3 DNA reads TGTGCCAGCAGTGAGACTAGCCCGTACCAAGAGACCCAGTACTTC. It translates to CASSETSPYQETQYF.

The gene calls are TRBV2 and TRBJ2-3, with D hard to call. CDR1 and CDR2 from the germline V gene are SNHLY and FYNNEI. CDR3 length equals 15 residues. With 1 base removed from V and 2 bases from J, the gap between germline ends came to 10 bases. CDR3 protein: CASSEGETPTDTQYF. Here the CDR3 DNA reads TGTGCCAGCAGTGAAGGGGAAACCCCCACAGATACGCAGTATTTT.

The chain links TRBV6-1 to TRBJ1-2; D uncertain. The germline V gene encodes CDR1 MNHNS and CDR2 SASEGT. V was trimmed by 6 bases and J by 3 bases, leaving 11 bases between them. The CDR3 consists of 13 residues. Here the CDR3 DNA reads TGTGCCAGCAGGGAGGGTTTGGACTATGGCTACACCTTC. Translation: CASREGLDYGYTF.

The V and J genes are TRBV29-1 and TRBJ2-7, with D possibly TRBD2 on 6 matching bases. Germline-derived CDR1 and CDR2 are SQVTM and ANQGSEA. The germline V and J ends were trimmed by 2 bases and 2 bases, with 10 bases remaining between them. The CDR3 runs to 13 residues. Here the CDR3 DNA reads TGCAGCGTTGAAACTGGCGGGACCTACGAGCAGTACTTC. Its translation: CSVETGGTYEQYF.

This chain uses TRBV7-6 with TRBJ1-6; possibly TRBD1 for D (5 bases). Germline V lookup: CDR1 SGHVS, CDR2 FNYEAQ. The CDR3 consists of 19 residues. The V end lost 2 bases, the J end lost 3 bases, and 20 bases lay between the germline ends. In nucleotides, the CDR3 is TGTGCCAGCAGCTTACTCCGGGCAGGGCGCAATTTCTATAATTCACCCCTCCACTTT. Encoded protein: CASSLLRAGRNFYNSPLHF.

This sequence joins TRBV19 and TRBJ1-2; no clear D. The V end lost 5 bases, the J end lost 0 bases, and 13 bases lay between the germline ends. The CDR3 loop spans 15 amino acids. In germline, CDR1 is LNHDA, CDR2 SQIVND (reference sequence). For the CDR3, the DNA is TGTGCCAGTAGTCCGGGATGGCCGGCTAACTATGGCTACACCTTC. This encodes CASSPGWPANYGYTF.

This clone has a single count. The rearrangement joins TRBV11-2 to TRBJ2-1; 8 bases are a match to TRBD1. The CDR3 runs to 15 residues. The V segment lost 5 bases and the J segment 2 bases; nucleotides outside the gene matches: 5. Per germline, CDR1 SGHAT and CDR2 FQNNGV. The CDR3 bases are TGTGCCAGCAGCCCGGGGACAGGCCCCTACAATGAGCAGTTCTTC. Its translation: CASSPGTGPYNEQFF.

This clone was counted only a few times. The rearrangement joins TRBV25-1 to TRBJ1-4; a possible D gene is TRBD1 (5 bases). Germline assignment: CDR1 MGHDK and CDR2 SYGVNS. The V and J ends lost 9 bases and 8 bases respectively, with 22 bases between them. CDR3 length equals 15 residues. In nucleotides, the CDR3 is TGTGCCAGTTCAATCGGGGGTCAGAGCGGAGAAAAACTGTTTTTT. It specifies CASSIGGQSGEKLFF.

In nucleotides, the CDR3 is TGTGCCAGCAGTTCACAGGGCGTGAGCTACGAGCAGTACTTC. It codes for CASSSQGVSYEQYF. The chain is built from TRBV28 and TRBJ2-7, with a weak D call TRBD1 (6 bases). This CDR3 is 14 amino acids long. V was shortened by 4 bases and J by 3 bases, with 13 bases between the two germline ends. Per germline, CDR1 MDHEN and CDR2 SYDVKM.

This clone was detected once. The J gene is TRBJ1-2, the V gene TRBV5-5; 8 nucleotides match TRBD1. Germline CDR1 and CDR2: SGHKS and YYEKEE (reference sequence). V shed 3 bases and J 8 bases; nucleotides not matched to a gene: 9. This CDR3 has 14 amino acids. The CDR3 region has the DNA TGTGCCAGCAGCTGGTCAGGGGGCGCGAACGGCTACACCTTC. This translates into CASSWSGGANGYTF.

This clone has just a few counts. The chain employs TRBV12-5 and TRBJ2-1; maybe TRBD2 (5 bases). Trimming removed 8 bases at V and 5 bases at J, with 16 bases between. Germline V gene lookup returns CDR1 LGHNT and CDR2 FRNRAP. The CDR3 contains 14 residues. CDR3 loop: CASYLRTGNNEQFF. CDR3 DNA: TGTGCTAGTTATCTCAGGACGGGAAACAATGAGCAGTTCTTC. Complete variable domain (other parts from reference TRBV12-5 and TRBJ2-1): DARVTQTPRHKVTEMGQEVTMRCQPILGHNTVFWYRQTMMQGLELLAYFRNRAPLDDSGMPKDRFSAEMPDATLATLKIQPSEPRDSAVYFCASYLRTGNNEQFFGPGTRLTVL.

The chain couples TRBV10-3 to TRBJ2-7, with 9 bases that match TRBD1. This CDR3 spans 15 amino acids. Germline CDR1 is ENHRY and CDR2 is SYGVKD. V lost 4 bases, J lost 4 bases, and 8 bases stayed unmatched. The chain's CDR3 is CAISGFPGQGYEQYF. CDR3 in DNA: TGTGCCATCAGTGGATTTCCGGGACAGGGTTACGAGCAGTACTTC.

The chain is built from TRBV7-2 and TRBJ2-3, with TRBD1 as a possible D gene (6 bases). The V gene lost 4 bases and the J gene lost 3 bases, with 14 bases spanning the gap. Germline values: CDR1 SGHTA, CDR2 FQGNSA. The CDR3 extends over 15 amino acids. The CDR3 DNA sequence: TGTGCCAGCAGCTCCCCTCTGGGGGCGACAGATACGCAGTATTTT. Protein: CASSSPLGATDTQYF.

This chain joins TRBV11-3 and TRBJ2-2; tentatively, D is TRBD2 (5 bases). The CDR3 consists of 14 residues. Germline loops: CDR1 SGHNT, CDR2 YENEEA. Trimming took off 3 bases at V and 2 bases at J, with 7 bases between the two ends. The CDR3 reads CASSFSVNTGELFF. In nucleotides, the CDR3 is TGTGCCAGCAGCTTTAGCGTAAACACCGGGGAGCTGTTTTTT.

The chain carries TRBV5-1 and TRBJ1-1; 8 positions agree with TRBD1. This CDR3 contains 15 residues. Germline V lookup: CDR1 SGHRS, CDR2 YFSETQ. Germline trimming cut 0 bases from V and 6 bases from J; bases unmatched to any gene: 7. CDR3 DNA sequence: TGCGCCAGCAGCTTGGCAACAGGGGGATTGGCTGAAGCTTTCTTT. Amino acids: CASSLATGGLAEAFF.

This chain links TRBV30 with TRBJ1-4; 7 nucleotides match TRBD1. Trimming at V came to 4 bases and at J to 7 bases, leaving 15 bases not matched to a gene. Germline V gene lookup returns CDR1 GTSNPN and CDR2 SVGIG (reference sequence). The CDR3 has 16 residues. CDR3 in amino acids: CAWMTGSIGRGEKLFF. CDR3 coding DNA: TGTGCCTGGATGACAGGGAGTATAGGTCGCGGTGAAAAACTGTTTTTT.